This TCR beta chain is drawn from a study of CXCR3-negative and CXCR3-positive naive CD8 T cells. General study findings and limits: Surface CD5 matched across naive subsets, and TRB CDR3 properties served to infer TCR strength. Researchers report CXCR3 expression partially decreased after cryopreservation, with fresh PBMCs used in most assays. For CXCR3-positive naive cells, TRB CDR3s were more hydrophobic than those of CXCR3-negative naive cells.

This clonotype is labeled medium-sized (0.01 to 0.1%) based on frequency. Its antigen is still unknown. Researchers prepared the TRB cDNA libraries using 5' RACE with UMI labels. No DNA is given; TCRdb re-called the 5' RACE reads and lists each CDR3 protein once. The repertoire shows some 6,000 distinct CDR3 sequences; the top ten hold approximately 1.2%. Naive CD8+ T cells showed CD45RO-CCR7+CD27+CD95-. CDR1 DFQATT and CDR2 SNEGSKA come from the germline V gene (reference sequence). The CDR3 has 15 amino acids. V is TRBV20-1 and J is TRBJ1-1. Material: naive CXCR3- CD8+ T cells from blood. The sample's subset: CD45RO-CCR7+CD27+CD95- naive CD8+ T cells lacking CXCR3 (TNR3-). The origin of this receptor is a human donor in good health. Some clones in this sample may be carry-over from other donors' samples. The CDR3 reads CSARVLAQRNTEAFF.